The entry that follows covers one T cell receptor (beta chain) sequence. The antigen is undetermined. Second doses that came at about 4 or about 12 weeks were put together. The V end was cut by 5 bases, the J end by 1 base, with 18 bases between. The length of the CDR3 is 17 residues. Germline CDR1 reads MNHNY; CDR2 reads SVGAGI (reference sequence). The data are from a study of T cell responses to AZD1222 COVID-19 vaccine. Study results and limitations: Within unmutated variant regions lay the reported targets of nearly half of spike-specific TCRs. Sampled repertoires all dated from after the peak T cell response. Among those given AZD1222, only five or six were seropositive at baseline.

TCRdb keeps only in-frame clones here, not all; method: immunoSEQ multiplex PCR. The repertoire holds about 100,000 clones, with 92% as singletons. The origin of this receptor is an adult who received the AZD1222 COVID-19 vaccine. This chain connects TRBV6-6 to TRBJ1-5; D is ambiguous. The sequencing used peripheral blood, collected 28 days after the second AZD1222 dose. The CDR3 loop reads CASSHLGDVGSNQPQHF. The DNA for the CDR3 is TGTGCCAGCAGTCACCTCGGGGATGTAGGAAGCAATCAGCCCCAGCATTTT.